A single sample is the source of the 15 T cell receptor beta chains below, sequenced in a study of blood T cell repertoires in COVID-19. The assay was immunoSEQ multiplex PCR, and TCRdb's table has in-frame clones only and misses some. The sample lists about 200,000 clones, about 82% occurring once. Material for sequencing was peripheral blood. The source of these receptors is a woman between 70 and 85 years old with COVID-19, enrolled during active disease.

Here the CDR3 reads CATSRDARNTEAFF. CDR3 bases: TGTGCCACCAGCAGAGATGCCAGGAACACTGAAGCTTTCTTT. The chain combines TRBV15 with TRBJ1-1; no clear D gene. Trimming removed 0 bases at V and 1 base at J, with 6 bases between. The CDR3 length is 14 residues. CDR1 and CDR2 from the germline V gene are LNHNV and YYDKDF (reference sequence).

The genes are TRBV2 and TRBJ2-3, with D maybe TRBD1 (5 bases). The CDR3 length is 14 residues. Germline V gene data show CDR1 as SNHLY and CDR2 as FYNNEI. Trimming stripped 3 bases from V and 2 bases from J, with 9 bases between. The chain's CDR3 is CASSDLTATDTQYF. For the CDR3, the DNA is TGTGCCAGCAGTGATTTGACAGCCACAGATACGCAGTATTTT. Full variable domain (missing parts from reference TRBV2 and TRBJ2-3): EPEVTQTPSHQVTQMGQEVILRCVPISNHLYFYWYRQILGQKVEFLVSFYNNEISEKSEIFDDQFSVERPDGSNFTLKIRSTKLEDSAMYFCASSDLTATDTQYFGPGTRLTVL.

J is TRBJ1-6 and V is TRBV12-3 or TRBV12-4, with D possibly TRBD1 on 5 matching bases. V was cut by 6 bases and J by 7 bases, with 10 bases left in between. The CDR3 runs 13 residues. The CDR3 loop is CASSQTENSPLHF. The CDR3 bases are TGTGCCAGCAGCCAGACAGAGAATTCACCCCTCCACTTT.

The genes are TRBV7-9 and TRBJ1-2, with D possibly TRBD1 on 5 matching bases. This CDR3 spans 13 amino acids. In germline, CDR1 is SEHNR, CDR2 FQNEAQ (reference sequence). V lost 5 bases and J 10 bases, leaving 17 bases between the germline ends. In nucleotides, the CDR3 is TGTGCCAGCAGCCCCCGGGGCGGGAGAAACTACACCTTC. It encodes CASSPRGGRNYTF.

The V gene is TRBV18, the J gene TRBJ1-2; 7 bases align to TRBD1. CDR3 length: 15 amino acids. J was trimmed by 1 base and V by 4 bases; bases with no gene match: 6. CDR1 and CDR2 from the germline V gene are KGHSH and LQKENI. The DNA for the CDR3 is TGTGCCAGCTCACTCGTCCGGGACAGTAACTATGGCTACACCTTC. This gives the protein CASSLVRDSNYGYTF. The complete variable domain, with remaining parts taken from reference TRBV18 and TRBJ1-2, reads NAGVMQNPRHLVRRRGQEARLRCSPMKGHSHVYWYRQLPEEGLKFMVYLQKENIIDESGMPKERFSAEFPKEGPSILRIQQVVRGDSAAYFCASSLVRDSNYGYTFGSGTRLTVV.

This clone was recorded at least ten times. The chain employs TRBV7-9 and TRBJ1-1, with TRBD1 matching over 9 bases. V shed 5 bases, J shed 5 bases, and the junction held 6 bases outside the gene matches. CDR3 length: 14 residues. Germline CDR1 SEHNR, CDR2 FQNEAQ (reference sequence). The CDR3 region has the DNA TGTGCCAGCAGCCCCACAGGGGGCGCAACTGAAGCTTTCTTT. Translating gives CASSPTGGATEAFF.

This chain links TRBV5-1 with TRBJ1-1, with D tentatively TRBD1 (5 bases). CDR1 SGHRS and CDR2 YFSETQ come from the germline V gene. The V and J ends lost 4 bases and 8 bases respectively, with 15 bases between them. The CDR3 consists of 13 residues. The CDR3 region is CASSPGSGREAFF. In DNA form, the CDR3 reads TGCGCCAGCAGCCCAGGGTCCGGACGGGAAGCTTTCTTT.

The chain carries TRBV9 and TRBJ2-2; 14 nucleotides agree with TRBD2. This CDR3 spans 18 amino acids. In germline, CDR1 is SGDLS, CDR2 YYNGEE. Trimming at V came to 4 bases and at J to 6 bases, leaving 11 bases not matched to a gene. The chain's CDR3 is CASSPGTSGSVLAGELFF. The CDR3, as DNA: TGTGCCAGCAGCCCGGGGACTAGCGGGAGTGTTTTGGCCGGGGAGCTGTTTTTT.

The chain uses TRBV7-3 and TRBJ1-1; 7 bases match TRBD1. After removal of 5 bases from V and 4 bases from J, the junction contained 10 bases not matched to a gene. Germline assignment: CDR1 SGHTA and CDR2 FQGTGA. The CDR3 length is 15 residues. The CDR3 region has the DNA TGTGCCAGCAGCCACAGTGCAGGGGGAATCACTGAAGCTTTCTTT. Translated: CASSHSAGGITEAFF.

The gene calls are TRBV30 and TRBJ1-5, with D unclear. CDR1 and CDR2 from the germline V gene are GTSNPN and SVGIG (reference sequence). The CDR3 loop spans 14 amino acids. V was trimmed by 0 bases and J by 6 bases, leaving 12 bases between them. CDR3 region: CAWSVRGFGQPQHF. The CDR3 DNA is TGTGCCTGGAGTGTACGGGGATTCGGTCAGCCCCAGCATTTT.

J is TRBJ2-7 and V is TRBV7-8, with D maybe TRBD2 (6 bases). Germline V gene lookup returns CDR1 SGHVS and CDR2 FQNEAQ. Between the trimmed V and J ends, which lost 4 bases and 1 base, there was a span of 14 bases. This CDR3 comprises 15 residues. CDR3 sequence reads: CASSSRGGGSYEQYF. The DNA for the CDR3 is TGTGCCAGCAGCTCCCGAGGAGGAGGGTCCTACGAGCAGTACTTC.

The chain uses TRBV12-5 and TRBJ1-1, with 9 bases that match TRBD1. The CDR3 has 14 amino acids. The junction had 5 bases not matched to a gene; V was cut back by 5 bases and J by 4 bases. The germline V gene encodes CDR1 LGHNT and CDR2 FRNRAP. CDR3 DNA sequence: TGTGCTAGTGGTAGGGGGGACAGGGCCACTGAAGCTTTCTTT. Amino acids: CASGRGDRATEAFF.

This rearrangement joins TRBV3-1 (or the pseudogene TRBV3-2) to TRBJ1-3; D remains ambiguous. CDR1 is LGHDT and CDR2 is YNNKEL in the germline V gene (reference sequence). The CDR3 runs 18 residues. V was clipped by 0 bases and J by 3 bases, with 18 bases between them. The CDR3 sequence is CASSQDSRARALGNTIYF. The CDR3, as DNA: TGTGCCAGCAGCCAAGACTCCCGAGCTAGAGCCCTTGGAAACACCATATATTTT.

This rearrangement joins TRBV10-3 to TRBJ1-6; a possible D gene is TRBD1 (6 bases). CDR3 length equals 17 residues. Germline loops: CDR1 ENHRY, CDR2 SYGVKD. Trimming took off 0 bases at V and 5 bases at J, with 14 bases between the two ends. The CDR3 sequence is CAISESARGDDNSPLHF. The CDR3 DNA reads TGTGCCATCAGTGAGTCAGCCAGGGGTGACGATAATTCACCCCTCCACTTT.

V gene TRBV2 combines with J gene TRBJ1-5, with D perhaps TRBD1 (6 bases). The CDR3 extends over 14 amino acids. Trimming left V 7 bases short and J 6 bases short, with 16 bases between. Germline V gives CDR1 SNHLY, CDR2 FYNNEI. This chain's CDR3 is CASNRDTSTQPQHF. CDR3 sequence (DNA): TGTGCCAGCAACCGGGACACAAGTACTCAGCCCCAGCATTTT.